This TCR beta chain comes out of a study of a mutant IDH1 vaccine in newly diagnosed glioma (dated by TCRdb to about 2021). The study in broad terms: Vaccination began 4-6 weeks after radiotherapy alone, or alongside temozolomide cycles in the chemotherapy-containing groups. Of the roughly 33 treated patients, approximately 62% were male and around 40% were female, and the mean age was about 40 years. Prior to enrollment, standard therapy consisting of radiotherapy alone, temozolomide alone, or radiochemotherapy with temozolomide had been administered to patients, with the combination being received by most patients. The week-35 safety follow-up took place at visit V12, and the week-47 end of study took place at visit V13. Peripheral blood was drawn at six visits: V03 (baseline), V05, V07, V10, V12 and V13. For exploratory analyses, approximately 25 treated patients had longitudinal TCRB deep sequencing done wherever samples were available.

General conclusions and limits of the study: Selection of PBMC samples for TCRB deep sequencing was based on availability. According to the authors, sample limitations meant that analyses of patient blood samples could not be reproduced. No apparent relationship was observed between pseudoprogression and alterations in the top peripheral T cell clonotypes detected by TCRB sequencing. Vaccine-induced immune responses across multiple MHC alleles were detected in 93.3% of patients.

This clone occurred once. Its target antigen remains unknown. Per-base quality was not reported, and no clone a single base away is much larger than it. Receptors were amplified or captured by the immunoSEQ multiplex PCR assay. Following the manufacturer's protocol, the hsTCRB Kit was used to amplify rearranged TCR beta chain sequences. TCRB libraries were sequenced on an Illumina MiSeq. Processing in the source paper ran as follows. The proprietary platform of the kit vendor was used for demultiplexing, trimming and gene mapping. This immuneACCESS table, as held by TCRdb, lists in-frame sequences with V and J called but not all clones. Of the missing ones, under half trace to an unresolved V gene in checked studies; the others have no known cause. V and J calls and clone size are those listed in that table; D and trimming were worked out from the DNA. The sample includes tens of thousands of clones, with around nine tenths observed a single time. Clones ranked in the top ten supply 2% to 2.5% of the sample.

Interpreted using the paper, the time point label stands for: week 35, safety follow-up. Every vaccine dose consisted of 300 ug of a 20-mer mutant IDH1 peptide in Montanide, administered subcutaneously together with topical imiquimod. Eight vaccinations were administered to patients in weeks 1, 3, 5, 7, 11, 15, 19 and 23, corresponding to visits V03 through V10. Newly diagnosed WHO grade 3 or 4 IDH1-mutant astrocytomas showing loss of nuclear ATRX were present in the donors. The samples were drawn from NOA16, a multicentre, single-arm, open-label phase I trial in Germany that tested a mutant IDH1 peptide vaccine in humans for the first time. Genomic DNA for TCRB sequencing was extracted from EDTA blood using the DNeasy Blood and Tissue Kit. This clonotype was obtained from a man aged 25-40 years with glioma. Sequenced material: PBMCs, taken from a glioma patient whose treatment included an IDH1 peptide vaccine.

The CDR3 protein sequence reads: CASSWDSYNSPLHF. The sequenced DNA is TGTGCCAGTAGTTGGGACAGTTATAATTCACCCCTCCACTTT. Recombination joined TRBV19 with TRBJ1-6; TRBD1 agrees with 7 junctional bases. V lost 5 bases and J lost 4 bases, and the count of bases not matched to a germline gene is 2. CDR3 length: 14 amino acids, cysteine to phenylalanine. The read is trimmed to its CDR3 DNA, 42 bases read in frame from base 1. Via the germline V gene (reference sequence), CDR1 is LNHDA and CDR2 SQIVND.